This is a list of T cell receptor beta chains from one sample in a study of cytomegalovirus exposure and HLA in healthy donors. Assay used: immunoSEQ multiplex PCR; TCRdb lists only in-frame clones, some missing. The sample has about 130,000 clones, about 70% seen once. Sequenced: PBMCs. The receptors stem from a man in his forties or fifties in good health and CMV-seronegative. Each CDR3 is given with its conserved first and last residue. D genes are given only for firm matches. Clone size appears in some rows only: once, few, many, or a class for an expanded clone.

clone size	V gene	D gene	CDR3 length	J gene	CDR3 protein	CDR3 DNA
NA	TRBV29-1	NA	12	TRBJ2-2	CSVARSTGELFF	TGCAGCGTTGCTAGATCGACCGGGGAGCTGTTTTTT
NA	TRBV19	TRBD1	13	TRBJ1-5	CASVDRGNQPQHF	TGTGCCAGCGTGGACAGGGGCAATCAGCCCCAGCATTTT
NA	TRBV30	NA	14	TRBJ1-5	CAWSRTNSNQPQHF	TGTGCCTGGAGTCGGACAAATAGCAATCAGCCCCAGCATTTT
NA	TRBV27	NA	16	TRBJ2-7	CASSLYSGATSYEQYF	TGTGCCAGCAGTTTATATTCAGGCGCTACCTCCTACGAGCAGTACTTC
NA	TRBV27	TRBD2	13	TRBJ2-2	CASRREGHGELFF	TGTGCCAGCAGAAGGGAGGGCCACGGGGAGCTGTTTTTT
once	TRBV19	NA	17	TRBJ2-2	CASTPGVALTNTGELFF	TGTGCCAGTACCCCGGGGGTGGCGCTCACGAACACCGGGGAGCTGTTTTTT
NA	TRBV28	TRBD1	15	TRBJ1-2	CASRTGTGEGWGYTF	TGTGCCAGCAGAACCGGGACAGGGGAGGGTTGGGGCTACACCTTC
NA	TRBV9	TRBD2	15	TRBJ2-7	CASSVLAGALYEQYF	TGTGCCAGCAGCGTACTAGCGGGAGCTCTGTACGAGCAGTACTTC
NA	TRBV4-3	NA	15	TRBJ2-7	CASSQDVSGGYEQYF	TGCGCCAGCAGCCAAGATGTGAGCGGCGGCTACGAGCAGTACTTC
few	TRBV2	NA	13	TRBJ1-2	CASSDAREDGYTF	TGTGCCAGCAGTGACGCCAGGGAAGATGGCTACACCTTC
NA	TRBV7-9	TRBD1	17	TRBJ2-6	CAPEQTGGNSGANVLTF	TGTGCCCCGGAACAGACAGGGGGGAACTCTGGGGCCAACGTCCTGACTTTC
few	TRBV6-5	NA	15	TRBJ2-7	CASSYSSRGSYEQYF	TGTGCCAGCAGTTACTCGTCGCGGGGATCCTACGAGCAGTACTTC
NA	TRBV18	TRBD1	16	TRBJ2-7	CASSSPTGTGTYEQYF	TGTGCCAGCTCATCACCAACCGGGACAGGAACCTACGAGCAGTACTTC
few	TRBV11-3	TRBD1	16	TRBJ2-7	CASSPFGTARDYEQYF	TGTGCCAGCAGCCCGTTCGGGACAGCTAGAGACTACGAGCAGTACTTC
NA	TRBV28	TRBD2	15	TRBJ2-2	CASRVLAGVAGELFF	TGTGCCAGCAGGGTACTAGCGGGAGTCGCCGGGGAGCTGTTTTTT
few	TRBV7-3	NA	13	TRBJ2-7	CASSPTPGYEQYF	TGTGCCAGCAGCCCTACACCAGGCTACGAGCAGTACTTC
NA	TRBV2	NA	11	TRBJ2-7	CASSLSYEQYF	TGTGCCAGCAGCCTCTCCTACGAGCAGTACTTC
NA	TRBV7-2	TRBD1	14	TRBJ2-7	CASSPRQGTYEQYF	TGTGCCAGCAGCCCAAGACAGGGCACCTACGAGCAGTACTTC
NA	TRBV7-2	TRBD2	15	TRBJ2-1	CASSPLAGSYNEQFF	TGTGCCAGCAGCCCACTAGCGGGAAGCTACAATGAGCAGTTCTTC
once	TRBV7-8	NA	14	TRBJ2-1	CASSPSATADEQFF	TGTGCCAGCAGCCCCTCGGCGACAGCAGATGAGCAGTTCTTC
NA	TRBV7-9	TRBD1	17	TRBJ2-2	CASSDDRGLSNTGELFF	TGTGCCAGCAGCGACGACAGGGGGCTGTCGAACACCGGGGAGCTGTTTTTT
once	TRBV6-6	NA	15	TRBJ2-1	CASTPVSSAYNEQFF	TGTGCCAGCACCCCCGTTTCTAGCGCCTACAATGAGCAGTTCTTC
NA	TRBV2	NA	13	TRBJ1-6	CASSDRFNSPLHF	TGTGCCAGCAGTGACAGGTTCAATTCACCCCTCCACTTT
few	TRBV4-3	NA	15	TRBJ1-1	CASSQDMGGSTEAFF	TGCGCCAGCAGCCAAGATATGGGGGGAAGCACTGAAGCTTTCTTT
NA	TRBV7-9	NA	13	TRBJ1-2	CASSLGRVGGYTF	TGTGCCAGCAGCTTGGGTCGGGTCGGGGGCTACACCTTC
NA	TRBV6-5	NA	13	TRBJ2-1	CASTDYSRNEQFF	TGTGCCAGCACCGACTATTCTCGGAATGAGCAGTTCTTC
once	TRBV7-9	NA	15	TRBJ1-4	CASSLLTGHNEKLFF	TGTGCCAGCAGCTTACTGACAGGCCATAATGAAAAACTGTTTTTT
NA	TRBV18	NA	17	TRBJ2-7	CASSPISTQGRFYEQYF	TGTGCCAGCTCACCAATAAGTACACAGGGAAGGTTCTACGAGCAGTACTTC
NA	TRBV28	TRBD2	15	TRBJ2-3	CASSFQLAGTDTQYF	TGTGCCAGCAGTTTTCAGCTAGCGGGAACAGATACGCAGTATTTT
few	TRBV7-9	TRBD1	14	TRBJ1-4	CASSPQGANEKLFF	TGTGCCAGCAGCCCTCAGGGGGCTAATGAAAAACTGTTTTTT
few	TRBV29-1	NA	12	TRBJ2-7	CSVDQGAYEQYF	TGCAGCGTTGATCAGGGTGCCTACGAGCAGTACTTC
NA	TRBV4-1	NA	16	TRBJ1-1	CASSQDVWTPSTEAFF	TGCGCCAGCAGCCAAGACGTATGGACTCCGAGCACTGAAGCTTTCTTT
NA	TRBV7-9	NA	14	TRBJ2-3	CASSLGVRVDTQYF	TGTGCCAGCAGCTTAGGTGTCCGGGTGGATACGCAGTATTTT
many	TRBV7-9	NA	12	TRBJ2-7	CSSSYTGYEQYF	TGTTCCAGCAGCTACACAGGGTACGAGCAGTACTTC
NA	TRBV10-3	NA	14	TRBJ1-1	CAISESTRNTEAFF	TGTGCCATCAGTGAGTCTACACGTAACACTGAAGCTTTCTTT
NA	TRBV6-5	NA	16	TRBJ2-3	CASSYVDPSIADTQYF	TGTGCCAGCAGTTACGTGGATCCTAGTATCGCAGATACGCAGTATTTT
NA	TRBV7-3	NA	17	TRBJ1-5	CASSSRGGPRSNQPQHF	TGTGCCAGCAGCTCCCGGGGGGGCCCGAGGAGCAATCAGCCCCAGCATTTT
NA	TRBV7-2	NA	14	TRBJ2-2	CASSLGQNTGELFF	TGTGCCAGCAGCTTAGGGCAAAACACCGGGGAGCTGTTTTTT
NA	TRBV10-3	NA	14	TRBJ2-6	CAIRLSAGANVLTF	TGTGCCATCAGACTCTCTGCTGGGGCCAACGTCCTGACTTTC
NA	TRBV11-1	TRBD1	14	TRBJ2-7	CASKDRGAPYEQYF	TGTGCCAGCAAAGACAGGGGAGCCCCCTACGAGCAGTACTTC
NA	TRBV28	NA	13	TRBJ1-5	CASRPVSNQPQHF	TGTGCCAGCAGGCCAGTTAGCAATCAGCCCCAGCATTTT
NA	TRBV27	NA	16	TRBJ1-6	CASSLGQAGINSPLHF	TGTGCCAGCAGTTTGGGGCAGGCTGGGATCAATTCACCCCTCCACTTT
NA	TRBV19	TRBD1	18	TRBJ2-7	CASSIDHAGQGASYEQYF	TGTGCCAGTAGTATAGATCACGCGGGACAGGGGGCCTCCTACGAGCAGTACTTC
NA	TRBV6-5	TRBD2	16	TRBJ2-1	CASSYAAGDSYNEQFF	TGTGCCAGCAGTTACGCTGCGGGAGATTCCTACAATGAGCAGTTCTTC
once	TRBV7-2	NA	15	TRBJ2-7	CASSFGGPSSYEQYF	TGTGCCAGCAGCTTCGGCGGGCCAAGCTCCTACGAGCAGTACTTC